The clone carrying this TCR beta chain came up many times. The target antigen is unknown. This entry is derived from a study of T cells in Graves' hyperthyroidism and ophthalmopathy. RNA transcripts yielded amplified TCR beta CDR3 regions. The HTBI primer set was used in a first-round RT-PCR of the TCR CDR3. From the multiplex PCR reads, TCRdb called clonotypes with MiXCR, one entry per CDR3 protein. The sample contains nearly 600,000 distinct CDR3 sequences, around 14% of which appear only once. Whole-study results and caveats: Blood shared most expanded thyroid clonotypes above 0.001. Prediction of ophthalmopathy progression came a median roughly 6.4 months pre-onset.

PBMCs stemmed from approximately 10 ml fresh peripheral blood. The sequenced sample consisted of blood. The origin of this receptor is a woman aged 25-40 years with Graves' hyperthyroidism that later progressed to Graves' ophthalmopathy.

In DNA form, the CDR3 reads TGTGCCATATGGGGGATCACTGAAGCTTTCTTT. Amino acids: CAIWGITEAFF. The chain links TRBV28 to TRBJ1-1, with D perhaps matching TRBD1 (5 bases). CDR3 length: 11 amino acids. Trimming shortened V by 10 bases and J by 4 bases, and 10 bases separated the two germline ends. CDR1 is MDHEN and CDR2 is SYDVKM in the germline V gene.